The 2 T cell receptor beta chains below come from one sample, sequenced in a study of T cell repertoires in breast cancer (dated by TCRdb to between 2015 and 2016). Library construction relied on emulsion pairing. For sequencing, an Illumina MiSeq was employed. Unpaired genes were suppressed in a second nested PCR with blocking oligos, after which Illumina adaptors and barcodes were added in a third nested PCR. TCRdb cleaned the public reads at Q25 with fastp, built clones with MiXCR and kept in-frame beta chains. Each entry is one CDR3 protein sequence, shown with its most common DNA and genes. This sample lists about 740 distinct CDR3 sequences; 34% were detected once. In total, the top ten clones hold 23% of the sample. To analyze paired alpha-beta TCRs of CD8+ T cells, the study used an expanded emulsion RT-PCR method with primers covering all TCR V genes. The sample taken for sequencing was CD8+ T cells. The receptors here all came from a pool of human donors with breast cancer or a healthy control (not recorded which).

Within the sample, this clonotype is medium-sized. The chain recombines TRBV7-3 with TRBJ2-5; 11 bases are shared with TRBD2. The CDR3 has 16 amino acids. V lost 5 bases and J lost 2; bases outside the gene matches: 7. In germline, CDR1 is SGHTA, CDR2 FQGTGA. The chain's CDR3 is CASSPGTSGYQETQYF. The CDR3 DNA follows: TGTGCCAGCAGCCCCGGGACTAGCGGATATCAAGAGACCCAGTACTTC.

This clonotype was recorded a few times. The chain links TRBV7-3 to TRBJ1-6; D not resolved. Germline lookup yields CDR1 SGHTA and CDR2 FQGTGA. CDR3 length equals 15 residues. Trimming cost V 0 bases and J 7 bases, with 10 bases left between them. CDR3 region: CASSLTEGGNSPLHF. The CDR3, as DNA: TGTGCCAGCAGCTTAACTGAAGGAGGAAATTCACCCCTCCACTTT.